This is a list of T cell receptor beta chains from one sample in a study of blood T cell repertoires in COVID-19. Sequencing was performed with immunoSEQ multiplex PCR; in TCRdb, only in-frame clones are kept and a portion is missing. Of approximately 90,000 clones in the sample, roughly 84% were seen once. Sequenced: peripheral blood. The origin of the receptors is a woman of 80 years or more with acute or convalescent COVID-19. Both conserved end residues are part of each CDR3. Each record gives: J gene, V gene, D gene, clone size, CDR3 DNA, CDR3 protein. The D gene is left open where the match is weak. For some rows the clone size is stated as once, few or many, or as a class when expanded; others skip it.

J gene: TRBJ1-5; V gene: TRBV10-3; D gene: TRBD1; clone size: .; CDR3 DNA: TGTGCCATCAGTGAAGGTGGGACAGGGAATCAGCCCCAGCATTTT; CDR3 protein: CAISEGGTGNQPQHF
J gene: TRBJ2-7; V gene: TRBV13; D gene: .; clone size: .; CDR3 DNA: TGTGCCAGCACCCAATCAAGGACAGACAAGAACTACGAGCAGTACTTC; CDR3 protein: CASTQSRTDKNYEQYF
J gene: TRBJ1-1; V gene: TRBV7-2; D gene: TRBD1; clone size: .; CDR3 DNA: TGTGCCAGCAGCCTTATGACAGGGACTGAAGCTTTCTTT; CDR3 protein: CASSLMTGTEAFF
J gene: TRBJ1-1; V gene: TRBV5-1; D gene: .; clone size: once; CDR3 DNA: TGCGCCAGCAGCTTGGTGCCAGAAGGAGACACTGAAGCTTTCTTT; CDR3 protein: CASSLVPEGDTEAFF
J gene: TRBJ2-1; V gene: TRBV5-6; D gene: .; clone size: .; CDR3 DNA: TGTGCCAGCAGCGTGGACTACGGGGTCGGCAATGAGCAGTTCTTC; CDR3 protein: CASSVDYGVGNEQFF
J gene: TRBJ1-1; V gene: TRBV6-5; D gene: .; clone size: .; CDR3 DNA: TGTGCCAGCAGTTACTCGATAGGGGGGGCGAACACTGAAGCTTTCTTT; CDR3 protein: CASSYSIGGANTEAFF
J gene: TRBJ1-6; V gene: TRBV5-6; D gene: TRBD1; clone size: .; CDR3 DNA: TGTGCCAGCAGCCGACCAGGGGGGAATAATTCACCCCTCCACTTT; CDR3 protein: CASSRPGGNNSPLHF
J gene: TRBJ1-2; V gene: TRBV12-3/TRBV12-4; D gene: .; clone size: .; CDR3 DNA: TGTGCCAGCAGCGACGACAGGTTCTATGGCTACACCTTC; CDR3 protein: CASSDDRFYGYTF
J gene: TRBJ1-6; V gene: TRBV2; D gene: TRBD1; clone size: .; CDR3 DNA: TGTGCCAGCAGGAGTGACAGGGGCAATTCACCCCTCCACTTT; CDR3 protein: CASRSDRGNSPLHF
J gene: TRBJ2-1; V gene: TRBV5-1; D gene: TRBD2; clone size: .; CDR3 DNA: TGCGCCAGCAGCTTGGATCCTAGCGGGACTTACAATGAGCAGTTCTTC; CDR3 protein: CASSLDPSGTYNEQFF
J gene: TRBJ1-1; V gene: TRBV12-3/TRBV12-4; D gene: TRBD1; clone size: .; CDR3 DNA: TGTGCCAGCAGTCAGACAGGGGAAGCTTTCTTT; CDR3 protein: CASSQTGEAFF
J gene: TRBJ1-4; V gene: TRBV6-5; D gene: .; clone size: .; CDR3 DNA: TGTGCCAGCCTGGGAGACCTACAGTACGAAAAACTGTTTTTT; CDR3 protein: CASLGDLQYEKLFF
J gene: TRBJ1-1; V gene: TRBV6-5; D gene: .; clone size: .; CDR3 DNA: TGTGCCAGCAGTCCTAAGGGGGGGCGGGAAACTGAAGCTTTCTTT; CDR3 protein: CASSPKGGRETEAFF
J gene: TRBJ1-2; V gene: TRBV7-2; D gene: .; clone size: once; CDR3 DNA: TGTGCCAGCAGCCCCGGCGGGGGGGGCGCCCGGTATGGCTACACCTTC; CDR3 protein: CASSPGGGGARYGYTF
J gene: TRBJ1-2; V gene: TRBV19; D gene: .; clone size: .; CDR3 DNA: TGTGCCAGTACGGAGACGTCCCCCCATCATGGCTACACCTTC; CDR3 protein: CASTETSPHHGYTF
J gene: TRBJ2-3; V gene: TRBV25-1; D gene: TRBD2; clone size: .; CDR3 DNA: TGTGCCAGCAGTGACACGACTAGCGGGAAGTACGATACGCAGTATTTT; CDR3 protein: CASSDTTSGKYDTQYF
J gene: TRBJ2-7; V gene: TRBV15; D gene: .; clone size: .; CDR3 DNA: TGTGCCACCAGCAGAGTTGACACCTACGAGCAGTACTTC; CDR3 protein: CATSRVDTYEQYF
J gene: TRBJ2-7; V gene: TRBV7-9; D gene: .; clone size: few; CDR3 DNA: TGTGCCAGCAGCTCGTTTGGGGCAACGTACGAGCAGTACTTC; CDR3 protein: CASSSFGATYEQYF
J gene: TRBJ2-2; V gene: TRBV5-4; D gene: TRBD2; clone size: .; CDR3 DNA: TGTGCCAGCAGCCAATCACGACTAGCGGGGGGGCGCGGGGAGCTGTTTTTT; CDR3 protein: CASSQSRLAGGRGELFF
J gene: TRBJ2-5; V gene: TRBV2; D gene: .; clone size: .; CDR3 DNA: TGTGCCAGCAAGGGGCGGGGAGGAGAGACCCAGTACTTC; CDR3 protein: CASKGRGGETQYF
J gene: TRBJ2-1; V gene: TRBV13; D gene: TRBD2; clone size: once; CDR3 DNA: TGTGCCAGCAGCCCGTCTTTATTCGCGGGGGGTAGCTCCTACAATGAGCAGTTCTTC; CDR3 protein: CASSPSLFAGGSSYNEQFF
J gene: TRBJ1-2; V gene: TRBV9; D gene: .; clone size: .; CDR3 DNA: TGTGCCAGCAGCGCGGGGGGGGGCCGCTATGGCTACACCTTC; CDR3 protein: CASSAGGGRYGYTF
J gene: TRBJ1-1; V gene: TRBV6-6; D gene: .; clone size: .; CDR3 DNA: TGTGCCAGCAGTTACGATCAGGGTATGAACACTGAAGCTTTCTTT; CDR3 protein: CASSYDQGMNTEAFF
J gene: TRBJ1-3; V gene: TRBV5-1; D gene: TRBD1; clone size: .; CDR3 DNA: TGCGCCAGCAGCACCGGACAGGGACCTGGAAACACCATATATTTT; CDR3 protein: CASSTGQGPGNTIYF
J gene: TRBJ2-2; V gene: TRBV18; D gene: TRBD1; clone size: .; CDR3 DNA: TGTGCCAGCTCACGAGGGGGCGACACCGGGGAGCTGTTTTTT; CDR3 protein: CASSRGGDTGELFF
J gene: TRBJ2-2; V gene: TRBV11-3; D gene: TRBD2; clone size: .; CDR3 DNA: TGTGCCAGCAGCTTGCTAGCGGGGGGCACCGGGGAGCTGTTTTTT; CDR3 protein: CASSLLAGGTGELFF
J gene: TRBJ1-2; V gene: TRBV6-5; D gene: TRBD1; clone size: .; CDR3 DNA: TGTGCCAGCAGTTACTCGACACAGGGGGCGACTGGCTACACCTTC; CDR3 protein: CASSYSTQGATGYTF
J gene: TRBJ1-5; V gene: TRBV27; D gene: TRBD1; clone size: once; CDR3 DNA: TGTGCCAGCAAGATTAAGGGACAGAATCAGCCCCAGCATTTT; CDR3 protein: CASKIKGQNQPQHF
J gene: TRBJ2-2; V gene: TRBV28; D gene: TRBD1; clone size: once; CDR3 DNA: TGTGCCAGCAGACCACATCGGACAGGGAACACCGGGGAGCTGTTTTTT; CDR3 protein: CASRPHRTGNTGELFF
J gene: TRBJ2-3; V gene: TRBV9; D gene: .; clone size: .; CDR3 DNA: TGTGCCAGCAACAAAGCCGGGACTTGGAACTCGGCGCAGTATTTT; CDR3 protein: CASNKAGTWNSAQYF
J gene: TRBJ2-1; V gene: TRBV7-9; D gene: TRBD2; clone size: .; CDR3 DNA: TGTGCCAGCAGCTTAGCGGGGACTAGGTACTCCTACAATGAGCAGTTCTTC; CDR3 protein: CASSLAGTRYSYNEQFF
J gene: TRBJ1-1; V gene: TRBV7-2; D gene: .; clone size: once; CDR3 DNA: TGTGCCAGCAGCTTAGAAGGGAGGGCGACTGAAGCTTTCTTT; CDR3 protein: CASSLEGRATEAFF
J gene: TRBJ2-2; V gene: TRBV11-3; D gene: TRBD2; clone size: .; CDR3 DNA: TGTGCCAGCAGCCGGACTAGCGGGAGCCACACCGGGGAGCTGTTTTTT; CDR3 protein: CASSRTSGSHTGELFF
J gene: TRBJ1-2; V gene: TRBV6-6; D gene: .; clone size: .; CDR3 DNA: TGTGCCAGCAGTTACTCCGACAGTTATGGCTACACCTTC; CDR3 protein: CASSYSDSYGYTF
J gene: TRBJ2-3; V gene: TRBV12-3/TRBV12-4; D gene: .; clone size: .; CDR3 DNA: TGTGCCAGCGGAACATGGGAGACAGATACGCAGTATTTT; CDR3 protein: CASGTWETDTQYF
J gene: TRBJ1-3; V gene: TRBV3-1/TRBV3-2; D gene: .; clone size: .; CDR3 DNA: TGTGCCAGCAGCCTAGACAGTGCTCCCTCTGGAAACACCATATATTTT; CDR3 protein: CASSLDSAPSGNTIYF
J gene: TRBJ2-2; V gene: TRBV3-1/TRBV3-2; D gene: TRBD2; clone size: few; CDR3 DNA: TGTGCCAGCAGCCGACTAGCTTCCGGGGAGCTGTTTTTT; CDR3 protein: CASSRLASGELFF
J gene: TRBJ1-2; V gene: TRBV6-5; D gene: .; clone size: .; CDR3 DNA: TGTGCCAGCAGACGCGAATCGAACTATGGCTACACCTTC; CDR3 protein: CASRRESNYGYTF
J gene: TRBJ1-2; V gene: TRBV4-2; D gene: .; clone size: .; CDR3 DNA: TGTGCCAGCAGCCAAGATGGGACACCTTCCCATGGCTACACCTTC; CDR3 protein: CASSQDGTPSHGYTF
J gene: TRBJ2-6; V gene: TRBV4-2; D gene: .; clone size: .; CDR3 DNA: TGTGCCAGCAGCCAAGAACGGGAATCCTCTGGGGCCAACGTCCTGACTTTC; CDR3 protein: CASSQERESSGANVLTF
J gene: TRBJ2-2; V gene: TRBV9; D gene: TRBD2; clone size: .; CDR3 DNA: TGTGCCAGCAGCCCCAGCGGGACGAACACCGGGGAGCTGTTTTTT; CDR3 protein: CASSPSGTNTGELFF
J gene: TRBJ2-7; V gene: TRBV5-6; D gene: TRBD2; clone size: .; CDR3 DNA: TGTGCCAGCAGCCCGGAAGCGGGAGGGCCGGGTGAGCAGTACTTC; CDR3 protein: CASSPEAGGPGEQYF
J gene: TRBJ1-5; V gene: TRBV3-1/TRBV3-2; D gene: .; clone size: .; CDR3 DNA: TGTGCCAGCAGCCAAAGGGGTAGCAATCAGCCCCAGCATTTT; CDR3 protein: CASSQRGSNQPQHF
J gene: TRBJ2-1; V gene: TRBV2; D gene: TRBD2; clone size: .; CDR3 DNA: TGTGCCAGCAGCGAGCGGGAGGGCCTTTACAATGAGCAGTTCTTC; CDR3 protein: CASSEREGLYNEQFF
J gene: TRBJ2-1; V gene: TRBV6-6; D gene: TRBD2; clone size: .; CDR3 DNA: TGTGCCAGCAGTTACCATGGGACTAGCGGGCGGGCTGAGCAGTTCTTC; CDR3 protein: CASSYHGTSGRAEQFF
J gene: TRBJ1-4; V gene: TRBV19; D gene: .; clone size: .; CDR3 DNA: TGTGCCAGTAGGCTACTTGGGAGAGAAAAACTGTTTTTT; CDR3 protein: CASRLLGREKLFF
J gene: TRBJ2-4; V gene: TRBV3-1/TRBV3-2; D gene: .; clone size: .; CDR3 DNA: TGTGCCAGCAGCCCCCTCTCAGCGTCAGACATTCAGTACTTC; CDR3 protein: CASSPLSASDIQYF
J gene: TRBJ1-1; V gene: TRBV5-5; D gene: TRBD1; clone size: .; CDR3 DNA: TGTGCCAGCAGGGTCATGACAGGGCTTGAAGCTTTCTTT; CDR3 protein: CASRVMTGLEAFF
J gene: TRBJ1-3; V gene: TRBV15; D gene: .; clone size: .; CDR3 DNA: TGTGCCACCAGCAGCCCAGGACAGACGTACCTTGGAAACACCATATATTTT; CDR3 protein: CATSSPGQTYLGNTIYF
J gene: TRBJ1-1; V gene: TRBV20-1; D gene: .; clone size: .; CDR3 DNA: TGCAGTGCTGCCTCCAGGCCTGAAGCTTTCTTT; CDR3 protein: CSAASRPEAFF
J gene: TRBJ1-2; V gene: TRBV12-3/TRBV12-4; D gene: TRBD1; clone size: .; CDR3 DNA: TGTGCCAGCAGTTCGGACAGGGGGCTTGGCTACACCTTC; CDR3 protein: CASSSDRGLGYTF
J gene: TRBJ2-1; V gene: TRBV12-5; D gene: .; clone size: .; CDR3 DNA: TGTGCTAGTGGTTTGTTTACCGCGCCTTTTACCTACAATGAGCAGTTCTTC; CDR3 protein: CASGLFTAPFTYNEQFF
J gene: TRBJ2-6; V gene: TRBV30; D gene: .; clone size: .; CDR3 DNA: TGTGCCTGGAGTTCTCAGGTGGCTGGGGCCAACGTCCTGACTTTC; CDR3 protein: CAWSSQVAGANVLTF